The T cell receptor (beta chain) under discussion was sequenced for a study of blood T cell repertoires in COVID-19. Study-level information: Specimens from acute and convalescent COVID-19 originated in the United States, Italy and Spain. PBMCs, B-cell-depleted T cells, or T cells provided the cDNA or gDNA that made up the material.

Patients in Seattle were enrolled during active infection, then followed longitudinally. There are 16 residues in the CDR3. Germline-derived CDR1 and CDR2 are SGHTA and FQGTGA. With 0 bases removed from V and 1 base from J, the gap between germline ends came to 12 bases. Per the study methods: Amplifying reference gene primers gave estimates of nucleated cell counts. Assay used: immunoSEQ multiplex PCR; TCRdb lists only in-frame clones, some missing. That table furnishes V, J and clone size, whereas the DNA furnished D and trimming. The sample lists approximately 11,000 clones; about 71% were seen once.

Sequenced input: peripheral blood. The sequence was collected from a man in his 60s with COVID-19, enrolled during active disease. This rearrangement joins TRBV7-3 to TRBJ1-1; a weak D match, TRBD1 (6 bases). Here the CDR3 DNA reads TGTGCCAGCAGCTTAACGGGCCTACAGGGGAACACTGAAGCTTTCTTT. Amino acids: CASSLTGLQGNTEAFF.